The next 19 T cell receptor beta chains were all read from a single sample in a study of blood T cell repertoires in COVID-19. Measured with immunoSEQ multiplex PCR; TCRdb has only the in-frame clones, and not every one. The table shows over 250,000 clones, with under 95% occurring only once. The sequenced sample consisted of PBMCs or T cells enriched from blood (not recorded which). All receptors derive from a man between 60 and 70 years old who had recovered from COVID-19.

On this clone itself: This sample also contains other DNA sequences that code for the same CDR3. The chain joins TRBV19 to TRBJ1-4; D not resolved. Germline-derived CDR1 and CDR2 are LNHDA and SQIVND (reference sequence). CDR3 length: 15 residues. V was trimmed by 5 bases and J by 0 bases, leaving 10 bases between them. The CDR3 is CASSPRGATNEKLFF. CDR3 in DNA: TGTGCCAGTAGTCCCAGAGGAGCAACTAATGAAAAACTGTTTTTT.

The CDR3 DNA follows: TGTGCCATCTCAGGCAGCTCCTACGAGCAGTACTTC. Translating gives CAISGSSYEQYF. V usage is TRBV10-3 and J usage is TRBJ2-7; D remains unclear. CDR1 is ENHRY, CDR2 SYGVKD, per germline. The germline V and J ends were trimmed by 8 bases and 0 bases, with 8 bases remaining between them. The CDR3 covers 12 residues.

The V gene is TRBV24-1, the J gene TRBJ2-1; 9 bases line up with TRBD2. The length of the CDR3 is 14 residues. Germline values: CDR1 KGHDR, CDR2 SFDVKD. V was clipped by 3 bases and J by 9 bases; unmatched bases: 5. The CDR3 spells CATSDRGRAPEQFF. DNA of the CDR3: TGTGCCACCAGTGATCGCGGGAGGGCCCCTGAGCAGTTCTTC.

The CDR3 bases are TGTGCCTGGAGTGAGGCCCAAGCGACTCAGTACTTC. It yields the protein CAWSEAQATQYF. V usage is TRBV30 and J usage is TRBJ2-5, with no clear D. CDR1 and CDR2 (germline): GTSNPN, SVGIG (reference sequence). Trimming shortened V by 1 base and J by 11 bases, and 14 bases separated the two germline ends. CDR3 length: 12 residues. Full variable domain (remainder filled in from reference TRBV30 and TRBJ2-5): SQTIHQWPATLVQPVGSPLSLECTVEGTSNPNLYWYRQAAGRGLQLLFYSVGIGQISSEVPQNLSASRPQDRQFILSSKKLLLSDSGFYLCAWSEAQATQYFGPGTRLLVL.

V gene TRBV30 combines with J gene TRBJ1-5; tentative D call: TRBD1 (6 bases). The V and J ends lost 7 bases and 6 bases respectively, with 22 bases between them. The CDR3 length is 15 residues. Germline V lookup: CDR1 GTSNPN, CDR2 SVGIG (reference sequence). The CDR3 spells CASTEGQGIGQPQHF. The CDR3 DNA reads as TGTGCCTCGACCGAGGGACAAGGCATAGGTCAGCCCCAGCATTTT.

The chain recombines TRBV25-1 with TRBJ2-1; 8 bases are a match to TRBD2. With 5 bases clipped from V and 4 bases from J, the junction kept 4 bases outside the gene matches. This CDR3 spans 14 amino acids. Germline V gene data show CDR1 as MGHDK and CDR2 as SYGVNS. The CDR3 coding sequence is TGTGCCAGCAGTTCGGGACTAGGGTACAATGAGCAGTTCTTC. Protein sequence: CASSSGLGYNEQFF.

This sequence joins TRBV3-1 (or the pseudogene TRBV3-2) and TRBJ1-1; D is undetermined. The CDR3 has 13 amino acids. V was clipped by 5 bases and J by 1 base, with 8 bases between them. The germline CDR1 and CDR2 sequences are LGHDT and YNNKEL (reference sequence). CDR3 sequence: CASSGRPNTEAFF. In DNA form, the CDR3 reads TGTGCCAGCAGCGGGAGACCGAACACTGAAGCTTTCTTT.

V gene TRBV5-1 combines with J gene TRBJ2-3; D is unresolved. V dropped 0 bases and J dropped 3 bases, with 11 bases sitting between them. This CDR3 has 15 amino acids. The germline gives CDR1 SGHRS, CDR2 YFSETQ. The CDR3 spells CASSLGVRVTDTQYF. The CDR3 bases are TGCGCCAGCAGCTTGGGTGTGAGAGTAACAGATACGCAGTATTTT.

The rearrangement uses TRBV15 and TRBJ2-2, with D perhaps TRBD2 (5 bases). Trimming removed 2 bases at V and 4 bases at J, with 14 bases between. The CDR3 spans 16 residues. Per germline, CDR1 LNHNV and CDR2 YYDKDF (reference sequence). CDR3 DNA: TGTGCCACCAGCAGAATCCCGGACTCGAGCACCGGGGAGCTGTTTTTT. It is translated as CATSRIPDSSTGELFF.

The chain employs TRBV11-3 and TRBJ2-1; possibly TRBD1 for D (6 bases). The CDR3 contains 16 residues. Germline values: CDR1 SGHNT, CDR2 YENEEA. With 2 bases removed from V and 7 bases from J, the gap between germline ends came to 18 bases. CDR3 nucleotides: TGTGCCAGCAGCTTATGGGGGCAGGACCATAGGAATGAGCAGTTCTTC. Translating gives CASSLWGQDHRNEQFF.

This rearrangement joins TRBV5-1 to TRBJ2-3; 12 nucleotides match TRBD2. The length of the CDR3 is 15 residues. The trim removed 4 bases at V and 3 bases at J, leaving 3 bases unmatched. The germline V gene encodes CDR1 SGHRS and CDR2 YFSETQ. CDR3 region: CASSRTSGVTDTQYF. In nucleotides, the CDR3 is TGCGCCAGCAGCCGGACTAGCGGGGTGACAGATACGCAGTATTTT. Combining the CDR3 with reference TRBV5-1 and TRBJ2-3 gives the whole variable domain KAGVTQTPRYLIKTRGQQVTLSCSPISGHRSVSWYQQTPGQGLQFLFEYFSETQRNKGNFPGRFSGRQFSNSRSEMNVSTLELGDSALYLCASSRTSGVTDTQYFGPGTRLTVL.

This clone occurred a few times. The chain employs TRBV7-9 and TRBJ2-2; D might be TRBD2 (6 bases). The CDR3 totals 17 residues. Trimming removed 4 bases from V and 5 bases from J, with 20 bases in between. Germline values: CDR1 SEHNR, CDR2 FQNEAQ (reference sequence). The CDR3: CASSSQYMGLKTGELFF. The CDR3 DNA reads as TGTGCCAGCAGCTCCCAGTACATGGGACTTAAAACCGGGGAGCTGTTTTTT.

The chain couples TRBV6-1 to TRBJ1-1, with 7 positions matching TRBD1. The germline gives CDR1 MNHNS, CDR2 SASEGT. Trimming cost V 3 bases and J 0 bases; bases outside gene matches: 7. The CDR3 covers 16 residues. The CDR3 is CASSDRSRGMNTEAFF. In DNA form, the CDR3 reads TGTGCCAGCAGTGACCGATCCAGGGGGATGAACACTGAAGCTTTCTTT.

The V gene is TRBV15, the J gene TRBJ1-2; D perhaps matches TRBD1 (6 bases). CDR3 size: 14 residues. V shed 1 base and J shed 4 bases, with 10 bases lying between them. The germline gives CDR1 LNHNV, CDR2 YYDKDF (reference sequence). CDR3 in amino acids: CATSRGGGTYGYTF. The CDR3, as DNA: TGTGCCACCAGCAGAGGAGGGGGAACCTATGGCTACACCTTC. The full variable domain, with the rest looked up from reference TRBV15 and TRBJ1-2, is DAMVIQNPRYQVTQFGKPVTLSCSQTLNHNVMYWYQQKSSQAPKLLFHYYDKDFNNEADTPDNFQSRRPNTSFCFLDIRSPGLGDTAMYLCATSRGGGTYGYTFGSGTRLTVV.

The chain uses TRBV25-1 and TRBJ1-3; 8 bases align to TRBD1. The CDR3 length is 14 residues. Germline V gene sequence: CDR1 MGHDK, CDR2 SYGVNS. Trimming removed 4 bases from V and 7 bases from J; junction bases left unmatched: 6. CDR3: CASSGDRQGNTIYF. The CDR3 DNA follows: TGTGCCAGCAGTGGGGACAGGCAGGGTAACACCATATATTTT.

The chain joins TRBV5-4 to TRBJ1-3, with D maybe TRBD1 (5 bases). The ends were cut back, 7 bases at V and 4 bases at J, with 15 bases in the middle. Germline CDR1 SGHNT, CDR2 YYREEE (reference sequence). This CDR3 region has 14 residues. The CDR3 reads CASRGDLVGNTIYF. In DNA form, the CDR3 reads TGTGCCAGCCGGGGGGATCTGGTCGGAAACACCATATATTTT.

The chain employs TRBV18 and TRBJ1-2; 7 bases align to TRBD1. V was clipped by 3 bases and J by 0 bases; unmatched bases: 7. In germline, CDR1 is KGHSH, CDR2 LQKENI. The length of the CDR3 is 16 residues. Here the CDR3 reads CASSPADRAANYGYTF. The CDR3 DNA is TGTGCCAGCTCACCTGCAGACAGGGCAGCTAACTATGGCTACACCTTC.

The CDR3 nucleotides are TGTGCCAGCAGCTGGGGACGCAGGGGGGTTCAACACAATGAGCAGTTCTTC. This encodes CASSWGRRGVQHNEQFF. This rearrangement joins TRBV5-4 to TRBJ2-1; D may be TRBD1 (7 bases). The CDR3 covers 17 residues. The V and J ends lost 3 bases and 5 bases respectively, with 21 bases between them. Germline-derived CDR1 and CDR2 are SGHNT and YYREEE (reference sequence).

This rearrangement joins TRBV6-5 to TRBJ2-7, with TRBD1 identical over 9 bases. CDR3 length: 15 amino acids. CDR1 and CDR2 (germline): MNHEY, SVGAGI. V gave up 6 bases and J gave up 4 bases; unmatched junction bases: 10. The CDR3 coding sequence is TGTGCCAGCAGATCAAGGGGGGACAGGGTATACGAGCAGTACTTC. Translated, it gives CASRSRGDRVYEQYF.